Sequencing of this TCR beta chain was carried out in a study of shared clonotypes between healthy human individuals. Findings of the study overall: Researchers sampled blood only, noting tissue repertoires likely differ. Clonotype sharing levels among donors were expected to vary with sequencing depth. Generation probability values for non-shared clonotypes were lower than those for clonotypes shared by all four donors.

Comment on this clone: What it binds is not known.

CD8 cells regarded as naive lacked CD45RO, were positively chosen for CCR7, and omitted terminally differentiated effector memory CD45RA+ cells. CDR3 size: 17 residues. V was trimmed by 2 bases and J by 0 bases, leaving 16 bases between them. Germline V gives CDR1 MGHRA, CDR2 YSYEKL. Replicate PCRs run on sorted subsets employed 200 ng DNA, 25,000 to 35,000 T cell genomes. Sequenced by immunoSEQ multiplex PCR; TCRdb stores in-frame clones only, minus some. The sample lists some 2,100,000 clones; under 95% were seen once. The specimen was naive CD8+ T cells from PBMCs. This receptor was obtained from a young man in good health. Some clones in this sample may be carry-over from other donors' samples. The chain joins TRBV4-1 to TRBJ1-1; the D is unclear. The CDR3 region is CASSQRVGAPLNTEAFF. As DNA, the CDR3 is TGCGCCAGCAGCCAACGTGTTGGAGCACCGCTGAACACTGAAGCTTTCTTT.